The rows below give T cell receptor beta chains drawn from one sample of a study of T cell responses to AZD1222 COVID-19 vaccine. Assay: immunoSEQ multiplex PCR; the TCRdb copy retains only in-frame clones and omits some. This sample has about 80,000 clones, with 91% found just once. The sample was peripheral blood, taken 28 days after the second AZD1222 dose. The origin of the receptors is an adult who received the AZD1222 COVID-19 vaccine. Both conserved end residues are part of each CDR3. D genes are given only for firm matches. Not every row has a clone size; where given, it reads once, few, many or a size class.

TRBV6-5,.,TRBJ2-1,.,13,TGTGCCAGCAGGGACCAGGGTCGGGATGAGCAGTTCTTC,CASRDQGRDEQFF
TRBV20-1,once,TRBJ1-1,.,11,TGCAGTGCTAGGGGGCCTAGGAGGTACTTCTTT,CSARGPRRYFF
TRBV23-1,few,TRBJ2-7,.,13,TGCGCCAATTCGAGGGTTGGTACCTACGAGCAGTACTTC,CANSRVGTYEQYF
TRBV28,.,TRBJ2-1,TRBD2,13,TGTGCCAGCAGGACCGGGACTAGTGGTGAGCAGTTCTTC,CASRTGTSGEQFF
TRBV7-6,.,TRBJ2-5,.,13,TGTGCCAGCAGCTTGCTAGACCAAGAGACCCAGTACTTC,CASSLLDQETQYF
TRBV5-1,.,TRBJ1-2,TRBD1,15,TGCGCCAGCAGCTTATCCGGGACAGGGGACTATGGCTACACCTTC,CASSLSGTGDYGYTF
TRBV5-8,.,TRBJ2-4,.,14,TGTGCCAGCAGCCTTGGACTAGCCAAAAACATTCAGTACTTC,CASSLGLAKNIQYF
TRBV6-2/TRBV6-3,.,TRBJ2-1,TRBD2,14,TGTGCCAGCAGCCCAGCGGGACCCTACAATGAGCAGTTCTTC,CASSPAGPYNEQFF
TRBV7-2,.,TRBJ1-4,.,15,TGTGCCAGCAGGGCCGGGGACGGCCGGAGCGAAAAACTGTTTTTT,CASRAGDGRSEKLFF
TRBV7-9,.,TRBJ2-5,TRBD2,14,TGTGCCGTCTCCGGAACTAGCGGGGCGGAGACCCAGTACTTC,CAVSGTSGAETQYF
TRBV9,.,TRBJ2-5,TRBD1,14,TGTGCCAGCAGCCCGACAGGGCTCCGGGAGACCCAGTACTTC,CASSPTGLRETQYF
TRBV19,.,TRBJ1-2,.,16,TGTGCCAGTAGTATCTCCCTGGACACCATAACGGATGGCTACACCTTC,CASSISLDTITDGYTF
TRBV7-9,.,TRBJ1-5,.,12,TGTGCCAGCAGCTTAGGGGGGGTGCCCCAGCATTTT,CASSLGGVPQHF
TRBV9,.,TRBJ2-1,.,13,TGTGCCAGCAGCGTAGGAACCGAAGGTGAGCAGTTCTTC,CASSVGTEGEQFF
TRBV9,.,TRBJ2-5,TRBD1,16,TGTGCCAGCAGCGCGAGCTTACAGGGGGCGCTAGAGACCCAGTACTTC,CASSASLQGALETQYF
TRBV3-1/TRBV3-2,.,TRBJ1-3,TRBD1,15,TGTGCCAGCAGCCTCGGGACAGGGGCTGGAAACACCATATATTTT,CASSLGTGAGNTIYF
TRBV28,.,TRBJ2-7,TRBD2,13,TGTGCCAGCAGTCTAGCGGGATTAAGGGAGCAGTACTTC,CASSLAGLREQYF
TRBV28,once,TRBJ1-2,TRBD1,16,TGTGCCAGCAGTTCCGCCGGACAGGCCGCTAACTATGGCTACACCTTC,CASSSAGQAANYGYTF
TRBV6-5,.,TRBJ1-5,.,14,TGTGCCAGCAGTTACTCCGGAGGAGGGCAGCCCCAGCATTTT,CASSYSGGGQPQHF
TRBV30,.,TRBJ2-3,TRBD2,14,TGTGCCTGGAGTGTCGGGGGGGGCGGTGATACGCAGTATTTT,CAWSVGGGGDTQYF
TRBV18,.,TRBJ2-6,.,13,TGTGCCAGCTCACCAGCGGGGGCCAACGTCCTGACTTTC,CASSPAGANVLTF
TRBV7-9,.,TRBJ2-1,.,14,TGTGCCAGCAGCCTGGACCAGTACTACAATGAGCAGTTCTTC,CASSLDQYYNEQFF